The 22 T cell receptor beta chains given below trace back to one sample, sequenced in a study of T cells in tumors after PD-1 blockade. The data were produced by immunoSEQ multiplex PCR, yet TCRdb's version contains in-frame clones alone and is incomplete. The sample contains under 50,000 clones, more than 65% of which appear only once. The specimen comprised PBMCs, sampled before anti-PD-1 therapy. All receptors derive from a human donor with advanced basal cell or squamous cell carcinoma (not recorded which).

V gene TRBV2 combines with J gene TRBJ2-7, with a weak D call TRBD2 (7 bases). Germline V gene sequence: CDR1 SNHLY, CDR2 FYNNEI. CDR3 size: 14 residues. The V end was cut by 6 bases, the J end by 2 bases, with 14 bases between. The CDR3 DNA reads TGTGCCAGCAGGGGGGGGGCAGTGACCTACGAGCAGTACTTC. This codes for CASRGGAVTYEQYF.

The V call is TRBV10-3, the J call TRBJ2-3, with D possibly TRBD2 on 7 matching bases. Germline lookup yields CDR1 ENHRY and CDR2 SYGVKD. Deletions cut 0 bases from V and 4 bases from J, with 11 bases between. The CDR3 covers 15 residues. CDR3 sequence reads: CAISESTGGPDTQYF. As DNA, the CDR3 is TGTGCCATCAGTGAGTCTACGGGGGGCCCAGATACGCAGTATTTT.

The V call is TRBV11-3, the J call TRBJ1-1; the match to TRBD1 covers 8 bases. Germline V gives CDR1 SGHNT, CDR2 YENEEA. V lost 0 bases, J lost 5 bases, and 5 bases stayed unmatched. The CDR3 contains 15 residues. The CDR3 spells CASSLEGQGLTEAFF. CDR3 in DNA: TGTGCCAGCAGCTTAGAAGGACAGGGCTTGACTGAAGCTTTCTTT. The full variable domain, rest sourced from reference TRBV11-3 and TRBJ1-1, is EAGVVQSPRYKIIEKKQPVAFWCNPISGHNTLYWYLQNLGQGPELLIRYENEEAVDDSQLPKDRFSAERLKGVDSTLKIQPAELGDSAVYLCASSLEGQGLTEAFFGQGTRLTVV.

This clone was seen only a few times. The chain combines TRBV27 with TRBJ2-1; D is unresolved. Trimming shortened V by 3 bases and J by 4 bases, and 7 bases separated the two germline ends. Germline V gene lookup returns CDR1 MNHEY and CDR2 SMNVEV (reference sequence). This CDR3 is built from 13 residues. The CDR3 loop is CASSFVSYNEQFF. CDR3 in DNA: TGTGCCAGCAGTTTCGTCTCTTACAATGAGCAGTTCTTC.

The V call is TRBV9, the J call TRBJ1-1; D not resolved. The germline V and J ends were trimmed by 4 bases and 1 base, with 8 bases remaining between them. Germline V gene sequence: CDR1 SGDLS, CDR2 YYNGEE. CDR3 length: 13 residues. The CDR3 spells CASSISGNTEAFF. The DNA of the CDR3 is TGTGCCAGCAGCATATCAGGGAACACTGAAGCTTTCTTT.

The chain has TRBV27 and TRBJ2-5; D is perhaps TRBD1 (7 bases). The germline CDR1 and CDR2 sequences are MNHEY and SMNVEV (reference sequence). This CDR3 is 14 amino acids long. V lost 4 bases, J lost 5 bases, and 14 bases lay in between. The CDR3 DNA reads TGTGCCAGCAGTTATGGAGGGGGCGGGGAGACCCAGTACTTC. Amino acids: CASSYGGGGETQYF.

The chain combines TRBV7-9 with TRBJ2-3, with TRBD2 matching over 14 bases. The CDR3 is made up of 15 amino acids. Germline CDR1 is SEHNR and CDR2 is FQNEAQ (reference sequence). J gave up 4 bases and V 5 bases, and 2 bases lay outside the gene matches. The CDR3 loop is CASSPTSGGADTQYF. CDR3 nucleotides: TGTGCCAGCAGCCCGACTAGCGGGGGGGCAGATACGCAGTATTTT.

The genes are TRBV5-1 and TRBJ1-2, with TRBD1 matching 7 bases. V shed 5 bases and J 13 bases; nucleotides not matched to a gene: 8. CDR3 length: 11 residues. Per the germline V gene, CDR1 is SGHRS and CDR2 is YFSETQ. The CDR3 nucleotides read TGCGCCAGCAGGGCAGGGGGTACCCCCACCTTC. Amino acid sequence: CASRAGGTPTF.

The V call is TRBV6-1, the J call TRBJ2-7; D may be TRBD1 (5 bases). Trimming cost V 3 bases and J 6 bases, with 15 bases left between them. From germline, CDR1 is MNHNS and CDR2 SASEGT. This CDR3 region has 14 residues. CDR3 DNA: TGTGCCAGCAGTGAGACAGCCTTCCTGGGCGAGCAGTACTTC. It yields the protein CASSETAFLGEQYF.

The rearrangement joins TRBV5-1 to TRBJ2-3, with D tentatively TRBD1 or TRBD2 (7 bases each). With 2 bases removed from V and 5 bases from J, the gap between germline ends came to 15 bases. The CDR3 totals 15 residues. Germline CDR1 and CDR2: SGHRS and YFSETQ. CDR3 protein: CASSLQGREIDTQYF. The CDR3 DNA is TGCGCCAGCAGCTTACAGGGGAGGGAAATAGATACGCAGTATTTT.

V usage is TRBV27 and J usage is TRBJ2-1; TRBD2 is a possible D gene (5 bases). The ends were cut back, 7 bases at V and 4 bases at J, with 14 bases in the middle. CDR3 length: 14 residues. The germline V gene has CDR1 MNHEY and CDR2 SMNVEV (reference sequence). DNA of the CDR3: TGTGCCAGCAAAGCGGACGCGAATTACAATGAGCAGTTCTTC. Residues: CASKADANYNEQFF.

This chain connects TRBV6-5 to TRBJ1-2; D is unclear. The ends were cut back, 8 bases at V and 4 bases at J, with 14 bases in the middle. Germline V gives CDR1 MNHEY, CDR2 SVGAGI. There are 13 residues in the CDR3. The chain's CDR3 is CASRSGYSYGYTF. The CDR3 DNA follows: TGTGCCAGCCGATCGGGGTACTCCTATGGCTACACCTTC.

V usage is TRBV18 and J usage is TRBJ2-1; D not certain. The CDR3 runs 14 residues. Germline-derived CDR1 and CDR2 are KGHSH and LQKENI. V shed 5 bases and J shed 5 bases, with 13 bases lying between them. The CDR3 DNA reads as TGTGCCAGCTCATTCTCCTCCTTGAACAATGAGCAGTTCTTC. Its protein product is CASSFSSLNNEQFF.

The V and J genes are TRBV24-1 and TRBJ2-3, with unresolved D. Trimming stripped 3 bases from V and 0 bases from J, with 3 bases between. Germline CDR1 and CDR2: KGHDR and SFDVKD. The CDR3 runs 13 residues. The CDR3, as DNA: TGTGCCACCAGTGATGGGAGCACAGATACGCAGTATTTT. This gives the protein CATSDGSTDTQYF.

This sequence joins TRBV9 and TRBJ1-2; D possibly corresponds to TRBD1 (5 bases). This CDR3 region has 14 residues. Germline V gene sequence: CDR1 SGDLS, CDR2 YYNGEE. Trimming left V 0 bases short and J 7 bases short, with 13 bases between. The CDR3 DNA reads TGTGCCAGCAGCGTAGGTGAAGGGACTCGTGGCTACACCTTC. It specifies CASSVGEGTRGYTF.

The chain recombines TRBV12-3 or TRBV12-4 with TRBJ2-7; D might be TRBD2 (5 bases). The germline V and J ends were trimmed by 6 bases and 7 bases, with 16 bases remaining between them. The CDR3 is made up of 13 amino acids. For the CDR3, the DNA is TGTGCCAGCAGCCTCGACGGAGGCGGGGAGCAGTACTTC. Translating it yields CASSLDGGGEQYF.

The rearrangement uses TRBV19 and TRBJ1-5, with D perhaps matching TRBD1 (5 bases). The V gene lost 1 base and the J gene lost 3 bases, with 10 bases spanning the gap. The CDR3 totals 15 residues. CDR1 is LNHDA and CDR2 is SQIVND in the germline V gene (reference sequence). The CDR3 spells CASSIAGNPNQPQHF. Here the CDR3 DNA reads TGTGCCAGTAGTATAGCAGGGAATCCCAATCAGCCCCAGCATTTT.

This chain connects TRBV27 to TRBJ2-7; 7 bases are a match to TRBD1. The CDR3 sequence is 14 residues long. V shed 5 bases, J shed 0 bases, and the junction held 4 bases outside the gene matches. Germline-derived CDR1 and CDR2 are MNHEY and SMNVEV (reference sequence). The CDR3 protein is CASSGTAYSYEQYF. Written as DNA, the CDR3 is TGTGCCAGCAGTGGGACAGCCTACTCCTACGAGCAGTACTTC.

This clone came up once. The genes are TRBV7-2 and TRBJ1-1; D is possibly TRBD1 (6 bases). V lost 5 bases to trimming and J lost 0 bases, with 13 bases between them. CDR1 is SGHTA, CDR2 FQGNSA, per germline. The CDR3 loop spans 15 amino acids. The CDR3 nucleotides read TGTGCCAGCAGCACGAGAAGGACAGTGAACACTGAAGCTTTCTTT. Its protein is CASSTRRTVNTEAFF.

V is TRBV15 and J is TRBJ2-7; TRBD2 agrees at 9 bases. Germline CDR1 is LNHNV and CDR2 is YYDKDF (reference sequence). With V trimmed by 0 bases and J by 5 bases, 5 bases remained unmatched. The CDR3 runs to 15 residues. CDR3 sequence reads: CATSRDGGLADEQYF. The CDR3 nucleotides read TGTGCCACCAGCAGAGATGGGGGACTAGCTGACGAGCAGTACTTC. Full variable domain (missing parts from reference TRBV15 and TRBJ2-7): DAMVIQNPRYQVTQFGKPVTLSCSQTLNHNVMYWYQQKSSQAPKLLFHYYDKDFNNEADTPDNFQSRRPNTSFCFLDIRSPGLGDTAMYLCATSRDGGLADEQYFGPGTRLTVT.

The chain recombines TRBV7-9 with TRBJ2-1, with 7 bases that match TRBD2. Germline CDR1 SEHNR, CDR2 FQNEAQ (reference sequence). The junction had 8 bases not matched to a gene; V was cut back by 5 bases and J by 4 bases. The CDR3 runs 15 residues. The CDR3 sequence is CASSPALAVYNEQFF. DNA for the CDR3: TGTGCCAGCAGCCCCGCCCTAGCGGTGTACAATGAGCAGTTCTTC.

This clone was observed a single time. V and J are TRBV6-5 and TRBJ2-4; D is perhaps TRBD1 or TRBD2 (6 bases each). The CDR3 is 16 amino acids. Germline lookup yields CDR1 MNHEY and CDR2 SVGAGI. Deletions cut 4 bases from V and 5 bases from J, with 18 bases between. CDR3 bases: TGTGCCAGCAGTTTCTACGGAGGGGGGACCCAAAACATTCAGTACTTC. Residues: CASSFYGGGTQNIQYF.